A single T cell receptor (beta chain) is shown here with its context. The antigen is unknown. CDR1 is WSHSY and CDR2 is SAAADI in the germline V gene. The V and J ends lost 4 bases and 4 bases respectively, with 17 bases between them. The CDR3 totals 15 residues. This entry comes from a study of T cell repertoires in cytomegalovirus infection. Study background: In the study, CMV epitopes included recently identified HLA-C-restricted and well-studied HLA-B-restricted ones. From public TCR beta signatures came an indication of both CMV infection and matching HLA type. Broader study findings: HLA-C-restricted, CMV-specific TCR beta clonotypes were dominant ex vivo. Cumulated frequencies of public TCR beta families served to identify carriers of CMV plus the relevant HLA.

MiXCR, applied by TCRdb to the reads, yields one record per CDR3 protein. Found here are about 350,000 distinct CDR3 sequences, about 35% of them singletons; the top ten hold 13%. The chain joins TRBV10-2 to TRBJ2-7; D perhaps matches TRBD2 (6 bases). The TCR sequence derives from a human donor in good health (CMV status not recorded). Some clones in this sample may be carry-over from other donors' samples. The sample was cultured PBMCs, taken from culture after CMV antigen stimulation. DNA of the CDR3: TGCGCCAGCAGTGGGCGAAGCCGCGGGAAGTACGAGCAGTACGTC. Its protein is CASSGRSRGKYEQYV.